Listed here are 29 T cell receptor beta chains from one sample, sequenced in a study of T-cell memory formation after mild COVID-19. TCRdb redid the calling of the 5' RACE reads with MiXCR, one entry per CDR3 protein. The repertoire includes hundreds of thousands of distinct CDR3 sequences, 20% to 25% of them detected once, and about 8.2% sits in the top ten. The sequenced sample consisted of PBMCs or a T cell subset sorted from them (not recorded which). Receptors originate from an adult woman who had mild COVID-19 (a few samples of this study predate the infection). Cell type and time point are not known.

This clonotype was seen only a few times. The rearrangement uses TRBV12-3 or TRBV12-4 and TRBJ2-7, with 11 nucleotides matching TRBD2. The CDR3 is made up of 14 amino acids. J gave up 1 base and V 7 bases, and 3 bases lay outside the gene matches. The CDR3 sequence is CASTGLAASYEQYF. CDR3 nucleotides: TGTGCCAGCACGGGACTAGCGGCATCCTACGAGCAGTACTTC.

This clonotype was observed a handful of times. The CDR3 sequence: CASSQKTGYNEKLFF. CDR3 DNA sequence: TGCGCCAGCAGCCAGAAGACAGGGTATAATGAAAAACTGTTTTTT. The chain recombines TRBV4-1 with TRBJ1-4; the match to TRBD1 covers 7 bases. The trim removed 3 bases at V and 4 bases at J, leaving 5 bases unmatched. Germline loops: CDR1 MGHRA, CDR2 YSYEKL. This CDR3 comprises 15 residues.

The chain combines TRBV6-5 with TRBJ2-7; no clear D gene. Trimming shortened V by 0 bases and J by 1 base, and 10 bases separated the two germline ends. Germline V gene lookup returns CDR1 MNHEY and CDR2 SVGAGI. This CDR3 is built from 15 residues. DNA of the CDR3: TGTGCCAGCAGTTACTCTCCTCTGTCATCCTACGAGCAGTACTTC. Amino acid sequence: CASSYSPLSSYEQYF.

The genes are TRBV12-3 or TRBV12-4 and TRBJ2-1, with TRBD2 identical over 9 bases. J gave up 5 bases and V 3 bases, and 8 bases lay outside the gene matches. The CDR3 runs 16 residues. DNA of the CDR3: TGTGCCAGCAGTTTCTGGCTAGCGGGATGGGACAATGAGCAGTTCTTC. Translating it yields CASSFWLAGWDNEQFF.

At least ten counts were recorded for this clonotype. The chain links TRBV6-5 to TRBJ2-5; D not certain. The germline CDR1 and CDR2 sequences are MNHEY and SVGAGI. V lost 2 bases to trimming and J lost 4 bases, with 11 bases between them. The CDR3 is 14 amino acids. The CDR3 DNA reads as TGTGCCAGCAGTTACCACTTGGGTTTAGAGACCCAGTACTTC. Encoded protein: CASSYHLGLETQYF.

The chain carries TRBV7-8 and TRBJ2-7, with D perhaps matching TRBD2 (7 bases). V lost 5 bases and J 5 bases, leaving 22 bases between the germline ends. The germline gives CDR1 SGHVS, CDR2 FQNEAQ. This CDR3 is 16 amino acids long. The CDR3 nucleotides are TGTGCCAGCAGCCTACGCGGGGGCCTCTTTAGGAACGAGCAGTACTTC. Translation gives CASSLRGGLFRNEQYF.

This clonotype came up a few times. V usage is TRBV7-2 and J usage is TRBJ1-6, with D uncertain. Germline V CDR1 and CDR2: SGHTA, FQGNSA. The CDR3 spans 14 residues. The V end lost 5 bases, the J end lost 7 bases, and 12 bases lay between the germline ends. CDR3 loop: CASSPQVANSPLHF. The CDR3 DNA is TGTGCCAGCAGCCCCCAAGTGGCAAATTCACCCCTCCACTTT.

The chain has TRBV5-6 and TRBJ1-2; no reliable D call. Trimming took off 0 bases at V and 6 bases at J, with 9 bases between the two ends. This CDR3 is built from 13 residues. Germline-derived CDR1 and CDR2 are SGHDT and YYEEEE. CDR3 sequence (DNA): TGTGCCAGCAGCTTGGCAGGTTCGGATGGCTACACCTTC. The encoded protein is CASSLAGSDGYTF.

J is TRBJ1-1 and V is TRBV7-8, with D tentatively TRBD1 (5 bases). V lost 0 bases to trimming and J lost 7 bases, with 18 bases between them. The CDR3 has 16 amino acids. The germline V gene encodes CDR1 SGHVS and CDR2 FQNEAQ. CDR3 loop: CASSLARDLPTVEAFF. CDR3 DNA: TGTGCCAGCAGCTTAGCGAGGGACCTACCAACGGTTGAAGCTTTCTTT.

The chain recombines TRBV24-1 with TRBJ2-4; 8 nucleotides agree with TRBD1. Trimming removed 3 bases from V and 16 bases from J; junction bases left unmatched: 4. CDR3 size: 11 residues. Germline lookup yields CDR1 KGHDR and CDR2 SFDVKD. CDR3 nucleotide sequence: TGTGCCACCAGTGATAGGGGACAGGCCTACTTC. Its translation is CATSDRGQAYF.

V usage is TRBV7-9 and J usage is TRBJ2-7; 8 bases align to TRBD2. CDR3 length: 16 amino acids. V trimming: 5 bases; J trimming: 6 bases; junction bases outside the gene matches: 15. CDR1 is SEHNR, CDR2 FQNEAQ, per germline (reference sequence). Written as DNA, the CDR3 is TGTGCCAGCAGCCCCAGGCCGGGACTAGTTAGTTCCGAGCAGTACTTC. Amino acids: CASSPRPGLVSSEQYF.

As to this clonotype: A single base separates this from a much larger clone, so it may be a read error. The CDR3 DNA reads as TGTGCCGGCAGCTTAGCGAGAGGGACAGATACGCAGTATTTT. Translated: CAGSLARGTDTQYF. The V and J genes are TRBV7-9 and TRBJ2-3; a weak D match, TRBD2 (5 bases). Germline CDR1 is SEHNR and CDR2 is FQNEAQ (reference sequence). The CDR3 contains 14 residues.

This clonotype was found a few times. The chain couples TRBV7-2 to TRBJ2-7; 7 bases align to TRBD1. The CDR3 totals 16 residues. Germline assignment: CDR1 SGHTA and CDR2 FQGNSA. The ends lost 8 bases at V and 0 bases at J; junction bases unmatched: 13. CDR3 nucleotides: TGTGCCAGCGCGGGTCCCCAGACAGGGAGCTCCTACGAGCAGTACTTC. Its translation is CASAGPQTGSSYEQYF.

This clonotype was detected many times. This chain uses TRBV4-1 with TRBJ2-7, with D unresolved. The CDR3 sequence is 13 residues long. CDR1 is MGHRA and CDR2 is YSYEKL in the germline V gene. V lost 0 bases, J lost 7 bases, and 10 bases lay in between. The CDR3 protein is CASSQELSREQYF. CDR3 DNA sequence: TGCGCCAGCAGCCAAGAATTGTCAAGGGAGCAGTACTTC.

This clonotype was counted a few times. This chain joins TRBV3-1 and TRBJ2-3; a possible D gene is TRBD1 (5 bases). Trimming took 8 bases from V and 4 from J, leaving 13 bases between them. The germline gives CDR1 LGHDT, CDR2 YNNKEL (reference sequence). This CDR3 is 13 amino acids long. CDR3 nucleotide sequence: TGTGCCAGCTCGAGCCAGGGCGCAGATACGCAGTATTTT. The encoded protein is CASSSQGADTQYF.

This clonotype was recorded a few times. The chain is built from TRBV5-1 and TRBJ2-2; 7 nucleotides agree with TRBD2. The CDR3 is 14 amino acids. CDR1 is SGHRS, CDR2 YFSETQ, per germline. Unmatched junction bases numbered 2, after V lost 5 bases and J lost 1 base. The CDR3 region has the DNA TGCGCCAGCAGGCCGGGAGGGAACACCGGGGAGCTGTTTTTT. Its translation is CASRPGGNTGELFF.

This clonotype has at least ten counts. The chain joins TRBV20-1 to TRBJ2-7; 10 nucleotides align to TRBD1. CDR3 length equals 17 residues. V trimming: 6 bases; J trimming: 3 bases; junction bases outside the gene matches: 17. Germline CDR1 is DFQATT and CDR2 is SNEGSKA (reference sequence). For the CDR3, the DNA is TGCAGTGCCCCACCGGGACAGGGGAAAAGGGCCCACTACGAGCAGTACTTC. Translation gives CSAPPGQGKRAHYEQYF.

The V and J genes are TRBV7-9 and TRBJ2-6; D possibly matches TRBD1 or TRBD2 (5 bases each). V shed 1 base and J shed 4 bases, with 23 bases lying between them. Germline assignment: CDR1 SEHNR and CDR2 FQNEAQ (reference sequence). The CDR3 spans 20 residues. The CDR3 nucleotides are TGTGCCAGCAGCTTAGATCGTAAGGGACGGCTCCTGAGAGGGGCCAACGTCCTGACTTTC. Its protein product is CASSLDRKGRLLRGANVLTF.

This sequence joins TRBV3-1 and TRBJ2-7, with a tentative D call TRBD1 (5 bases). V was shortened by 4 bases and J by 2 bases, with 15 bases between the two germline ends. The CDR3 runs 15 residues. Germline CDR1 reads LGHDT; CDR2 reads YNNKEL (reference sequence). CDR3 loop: CASSPEVGATYEQYF. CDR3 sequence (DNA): TGTGCCAGCAGCCCCGAGGTTGGGGCCACCTACGAGCAGTACTTC.

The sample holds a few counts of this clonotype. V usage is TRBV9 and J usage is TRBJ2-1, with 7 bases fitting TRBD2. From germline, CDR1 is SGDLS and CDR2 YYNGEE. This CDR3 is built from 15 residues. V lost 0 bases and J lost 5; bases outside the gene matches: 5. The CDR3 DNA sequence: TGTGCCAGCAGCGTAGAAGCTAGCGGTAACAATGAGCAGTTCTTC. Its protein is CASSVEASGNNEQFF.

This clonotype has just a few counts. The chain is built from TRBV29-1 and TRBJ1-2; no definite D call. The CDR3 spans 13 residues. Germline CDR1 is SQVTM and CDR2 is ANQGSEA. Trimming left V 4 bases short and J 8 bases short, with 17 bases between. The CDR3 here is CSVAPLTPEGYTF. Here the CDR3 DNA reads TGCAGCGTTGCTCCACTGACGCCGGAGGGCTACACCTTC.

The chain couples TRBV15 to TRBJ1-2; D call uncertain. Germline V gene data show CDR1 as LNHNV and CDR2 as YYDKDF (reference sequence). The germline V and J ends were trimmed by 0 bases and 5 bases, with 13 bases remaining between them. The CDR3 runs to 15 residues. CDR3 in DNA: TGTGCCACCAGCAGAGACCGGCAGTCGAGGTATGGCTACACCTTC. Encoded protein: CATSRDRQSRYGYTF.

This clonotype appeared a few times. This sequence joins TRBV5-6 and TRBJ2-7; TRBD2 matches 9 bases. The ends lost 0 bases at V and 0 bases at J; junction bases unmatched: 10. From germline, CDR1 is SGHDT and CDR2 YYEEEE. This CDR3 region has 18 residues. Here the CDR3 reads CASSLEISGGLSSYEQYF. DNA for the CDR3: TGTGCCAGCAGCTTGGAGATTAGCGGGGGCCTTAGCTCCTACGAGCAGTACTTC.

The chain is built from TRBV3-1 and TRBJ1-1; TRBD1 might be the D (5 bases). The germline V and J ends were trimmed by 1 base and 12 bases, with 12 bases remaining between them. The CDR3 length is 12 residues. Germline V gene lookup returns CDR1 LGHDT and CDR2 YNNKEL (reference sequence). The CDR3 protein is CASSQGTQGTFF. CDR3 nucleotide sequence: TGTGCCAGCAGCCAAGGAACCCAGGGAACTTTCTTT.

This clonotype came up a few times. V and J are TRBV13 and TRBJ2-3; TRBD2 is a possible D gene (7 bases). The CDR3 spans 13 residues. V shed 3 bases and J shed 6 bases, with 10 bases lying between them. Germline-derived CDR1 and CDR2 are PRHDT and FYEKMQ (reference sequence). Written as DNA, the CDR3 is TGTGCCAGCAGCTTGCGGGGGCACGATACGCAGTATTTT. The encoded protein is CASSLRGHDTQYF.

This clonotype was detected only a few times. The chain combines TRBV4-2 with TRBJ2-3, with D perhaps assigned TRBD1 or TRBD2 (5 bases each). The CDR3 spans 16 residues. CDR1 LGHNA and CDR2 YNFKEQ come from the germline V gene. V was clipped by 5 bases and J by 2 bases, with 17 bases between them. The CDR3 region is CASSSLRGRFTDTQYF. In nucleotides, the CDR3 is TGTGCCAGCAGCTCCTTGAGGGGACGATTCACAGATACGCAGTATTTT.

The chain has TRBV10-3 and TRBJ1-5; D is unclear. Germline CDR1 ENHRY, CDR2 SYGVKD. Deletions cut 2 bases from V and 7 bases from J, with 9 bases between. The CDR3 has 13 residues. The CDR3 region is CAISEALGQPQHF. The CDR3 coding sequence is TGTGCCATCAGTGAGGCGTTAGGGCAGCCCCAGCATTTT.

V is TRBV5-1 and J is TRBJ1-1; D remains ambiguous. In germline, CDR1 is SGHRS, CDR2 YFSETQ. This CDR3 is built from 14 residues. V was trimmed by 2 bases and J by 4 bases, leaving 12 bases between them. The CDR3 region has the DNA TGCGCCAGCAGCTTTGGAGAGAGCTTCACTGAAGCTTTCTTT. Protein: CASSFGESFTEAFF.

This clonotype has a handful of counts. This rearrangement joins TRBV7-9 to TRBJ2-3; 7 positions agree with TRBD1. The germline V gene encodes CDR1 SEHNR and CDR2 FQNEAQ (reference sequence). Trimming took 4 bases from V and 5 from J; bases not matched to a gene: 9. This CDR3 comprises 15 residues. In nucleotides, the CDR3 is TGTGCCAGCAGCTCCACCGGGACAGATTTAGATACGCAGTATTTT. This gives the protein CASSSTGTDLDTQYF.